This T cell receptor beta chain was obtained from a study of T cells in women clearing cervical HPV infection. Broader study findings: T-cell numbers per sample were unknown and may explain richness differences.

With respect to this clone: Its antigen is still unknown.

The protocol was immunoSEQ multiplex PCR, while the TCRdb copy is restricted to in-frame clones and leaves out a portion. The sample spans fewer than 40,000 clones; the ten largest clones claim approximately 6.8%. The clonotype was recovered from a woman aged 18-69 years with a cervical HPV16 infection that either progressed to CIN3+ or cleared (not recorded which). Sequenced sample: blood buffy coat.

CDR3 sequence: CASSYQRGVGETQYF. The sequenced CDR3 bases are TGTGCCAGCAGTTATCAGCGGGGGGTAGGTGAGACC. This chain links TRBV6-2 or TRBV6-3 with TRBJ2-5, with 9 bases matching TRBD2. From the germline J gene comes the end of the CDR3, since the read stops 3 residues before it. The CDR3 is 15 residues long. Germline CDR1 is MNHEY and CDR2 is SVGEGT. Trimming took 3 bases from V and 5 from J; bases not matched to a gene: 7.